The clone carrying this T cell receptor beta chain showed up just once. TCRdb reprocessed the 5' RACE reads via MiXCR and lists one record per CDR3 protein. The sample has 250,000 to 300,000 distinct CDR3 sequences, around 20% seen once. This record comes from a study of CD8 T cells in ankylosing spondylitis. V was clipped by 6 bases and J by 6 bases; unmatched bases: 16. This CDR3 region has 16 residues. CDR1 MNHEY and CDR2 SVGEGT come from the germline V gene. The clonotype was recovered from a male donor with ankylosing spondylitis or in good health (not recorded which). The V and J genes are TRBV6-2 or TRBV6-3 and TRBJ1-2; 7 positions match TRBD1. Material for sequencing was blood, either unsorted or a sorted T cell fraction (not recorded which). The CDR3 DNA reads as TGTGCCAGCAGCCTACGCACCACAGGGGTATTGCATGGCTACACCTTC. Translation gives CASSLRTTGVLHGYTF.